This T cell receptor (beta chain) was sequenced in a study of T cells in Graves' hyperthyroidism and ophthalmopathy. The wider study: Peripheral blood was taken when the disease was first diagnosed, before any treatment began.

The TCR beta CDR3 regions underwent amplification using RNA transcripts as the source. The TCR CDR3 was amplified in a first-round RT-PCR using the HTBI primer set. A single record per CDR3 protein comes from TCRdb applying MiXCR to the multiplex PCR reads. The table has about 590,000 distinct CDR3 sequences, approximately 14% seen once. V was trimmed by 7 bases and J by 4 bases, leaving 13 bases between them. CDR1 and CDR2 (germline): MNHNS, SASEGT. There are 13 residues in the CDR3. In its sample, this clonotype was seen many times. Sequencing used blood. The TCR originated in a woman aged 18-29 years with Graves' ophthalmopathy. This chain links TRBV6-1 with TRBJ1-2, with D possibly matching TRBD1 (6 bases). In DNA, the CDR3 is TGTGCCAGCATCGACCGGACAGCCTATGGCTACACCTTC. Its translation: CASIDRTAYGYTF.